This TCR beta chain was sequenced during a study of graft-versus-host responses after intestinal transplantation. On this clone itself: No antigen is known for it.

Generated by immunoSEQ multiplex PCR, the TCRdb table keeps only in-frame clones and is missing some. In the table there are 75,000 to 100,000 clones, about nine tenths of which are singletons. V trimming: 6 bases; J trimming: 8 bases; junction bases outside the gene matches: 10. In germline, CDR1 is MNHNS, CDR2 SASEGT. CDR3 length equals 14 residues. The sample in question was unstimulated CD4+ T cells sorted from spleen or lymph node cells, obtained before transplant. The source is a human donor who was the organ donor for an intestinal transplant. The chain is built from TRBV6-1 and TRBJ2-1; 7 nucleotides align to TRBD2. CDR3 sequence (DNA): TGTGCCAGCAGGAGGGGTCGGGGGGTGGATGAGCAGTTCTTC. This sequence encodes CASRRGRGVDEQFF.